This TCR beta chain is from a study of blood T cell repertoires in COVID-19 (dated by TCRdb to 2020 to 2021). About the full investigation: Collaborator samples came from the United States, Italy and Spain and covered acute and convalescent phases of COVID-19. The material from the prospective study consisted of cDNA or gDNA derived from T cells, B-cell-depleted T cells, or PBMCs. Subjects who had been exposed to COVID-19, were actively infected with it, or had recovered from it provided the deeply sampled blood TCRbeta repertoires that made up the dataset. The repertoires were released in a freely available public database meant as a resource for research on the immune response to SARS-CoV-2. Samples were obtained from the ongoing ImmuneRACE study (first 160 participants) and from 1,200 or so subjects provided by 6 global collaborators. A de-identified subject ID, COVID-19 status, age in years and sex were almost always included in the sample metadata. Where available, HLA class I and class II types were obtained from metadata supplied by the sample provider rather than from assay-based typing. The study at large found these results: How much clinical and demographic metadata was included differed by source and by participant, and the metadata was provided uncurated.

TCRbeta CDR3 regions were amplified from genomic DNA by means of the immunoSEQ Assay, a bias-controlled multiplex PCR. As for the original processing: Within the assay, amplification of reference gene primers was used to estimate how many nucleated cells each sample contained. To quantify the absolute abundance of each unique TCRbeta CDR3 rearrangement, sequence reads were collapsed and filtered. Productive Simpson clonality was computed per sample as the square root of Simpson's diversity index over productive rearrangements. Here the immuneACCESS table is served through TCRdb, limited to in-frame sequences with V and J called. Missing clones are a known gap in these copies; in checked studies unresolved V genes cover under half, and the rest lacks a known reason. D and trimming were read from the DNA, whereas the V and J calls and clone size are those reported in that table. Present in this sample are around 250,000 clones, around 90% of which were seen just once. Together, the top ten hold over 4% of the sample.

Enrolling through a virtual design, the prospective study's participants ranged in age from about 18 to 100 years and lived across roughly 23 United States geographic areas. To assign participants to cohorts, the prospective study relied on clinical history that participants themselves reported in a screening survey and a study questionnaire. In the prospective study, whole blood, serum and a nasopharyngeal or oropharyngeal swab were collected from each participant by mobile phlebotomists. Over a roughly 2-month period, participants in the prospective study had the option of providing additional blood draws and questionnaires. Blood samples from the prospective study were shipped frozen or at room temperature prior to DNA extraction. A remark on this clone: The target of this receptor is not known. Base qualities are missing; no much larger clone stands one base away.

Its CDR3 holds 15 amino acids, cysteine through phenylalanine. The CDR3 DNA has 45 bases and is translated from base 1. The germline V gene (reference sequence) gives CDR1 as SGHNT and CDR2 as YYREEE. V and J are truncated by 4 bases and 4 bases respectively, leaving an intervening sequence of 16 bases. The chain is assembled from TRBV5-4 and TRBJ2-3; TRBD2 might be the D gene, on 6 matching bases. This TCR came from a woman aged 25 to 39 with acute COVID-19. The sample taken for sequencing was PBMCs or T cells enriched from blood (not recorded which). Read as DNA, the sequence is TGTGCCAGCAGCCCTGATGGGACTCGGGCAGATACGCAGTATTTT. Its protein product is CASSPDGTRADTQYF.